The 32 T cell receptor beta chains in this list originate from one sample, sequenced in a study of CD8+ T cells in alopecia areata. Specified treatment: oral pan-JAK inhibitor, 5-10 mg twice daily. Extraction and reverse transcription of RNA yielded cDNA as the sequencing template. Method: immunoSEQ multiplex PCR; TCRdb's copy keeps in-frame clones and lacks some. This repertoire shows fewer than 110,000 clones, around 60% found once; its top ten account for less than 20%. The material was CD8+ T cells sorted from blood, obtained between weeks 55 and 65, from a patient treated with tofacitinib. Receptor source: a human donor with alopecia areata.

For the CDR3, the DNA is TGTGCCAGTTTCGGGACAGAAGAAGACGAGCAGTACTTC. Its translation is CASFGTEEDEQYF. This chain links TRBV11-3 with TRBJ2-7, with TRBD1 matching 7 bases. Trimming at V came to 9 bases and at J to 5 bases, leaving 10 bases not matched to a gene. Germline V gene lookup returns CDR1 SGHNT and CDR2 YENEEA. The CDR3 totals 13 residues.

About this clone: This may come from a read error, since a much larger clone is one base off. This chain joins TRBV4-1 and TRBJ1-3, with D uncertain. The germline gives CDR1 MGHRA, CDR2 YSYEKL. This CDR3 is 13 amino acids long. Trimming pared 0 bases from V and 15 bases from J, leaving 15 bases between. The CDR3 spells CASSQDLSAGRYF. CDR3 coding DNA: TGCGCCAGCAGCCAAGATCTTAGCGCGGGCCGATATTTT.

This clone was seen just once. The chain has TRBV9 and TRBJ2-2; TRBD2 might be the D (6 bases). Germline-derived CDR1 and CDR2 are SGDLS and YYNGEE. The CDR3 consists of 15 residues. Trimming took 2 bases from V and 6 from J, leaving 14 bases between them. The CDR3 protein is CASSVGGRSPGELFF. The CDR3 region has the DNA TGTGCCAGCAGCGTCGGGGGACGGTCCCCCGGGGAGCTGTTTTTT.

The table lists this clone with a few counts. The CDR3 sequence: CASSDDRGDYEQYF. In nucleotides, the CDR3 is TGTGCCAGCAGCGACGACAGGGGGGACTACGAGCAGTACTTC. The genes are TRBV7-9 and TRBJ2-7, with TRBD1 matching over 9 bases. Trimming took 5 bases from V and 3 from J; bases not matched to a gene: 5. The germline gives CDR1 SEHNR, CDR2 FQNEAQ (reference sequence). The CDR3 sequence is 14 residues long.

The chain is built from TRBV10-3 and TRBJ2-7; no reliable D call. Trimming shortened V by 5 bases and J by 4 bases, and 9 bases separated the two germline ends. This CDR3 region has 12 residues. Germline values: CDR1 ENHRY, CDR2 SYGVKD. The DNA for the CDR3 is TGTGCCATCAGTTTGGAGAGATACGAGCAGTACTTC. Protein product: CAISLERYEQYF.

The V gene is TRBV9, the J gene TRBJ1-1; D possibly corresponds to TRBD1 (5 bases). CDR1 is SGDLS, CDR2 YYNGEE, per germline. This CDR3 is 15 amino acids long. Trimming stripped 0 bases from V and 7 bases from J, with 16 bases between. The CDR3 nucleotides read TGTGCCAGCAGCGTAGATTCCGGGGGTGTAGTTGAAGCTTTCTTT. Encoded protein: CASSVDSGGVVEAFF.

The CDR3 DNA sequence: TGTGCCAGCGCGCAGGTTAAGGAATCACCCCTCCACTTT. This translates into CASAQVKESPLHF. V usage is TRBV6-6 and J usage is TRBJ1-6; no definite D call. V shed 8 bases and J shed 10 bases, with 15 bases lying between them. This CDR3 has 13 amino acids. CDR1 is MNHNY, CDR2 SVGAGI, per germline (reference sequence).

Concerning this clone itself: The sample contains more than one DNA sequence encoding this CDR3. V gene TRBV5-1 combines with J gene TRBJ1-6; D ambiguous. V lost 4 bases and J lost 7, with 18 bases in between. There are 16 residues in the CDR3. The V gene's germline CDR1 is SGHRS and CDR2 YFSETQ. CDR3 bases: TGCGCCAGCAGCCCATTGAAGAGGTTAGGGAATTCACCCCTCCACTTT. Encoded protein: CASSPLKRLGNSPLHF. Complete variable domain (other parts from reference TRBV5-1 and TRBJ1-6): KAGVTQTPRYLIKTRGQQVTLSCSPISGHRSVSWYQQTPGQGLQFLFEYFSETQRNKGNFPGRFSGRQFSNSRSEMNVSTLELGDSALYLCASSPLKRLGNSPLHFGNGTRLTVT.

Written as DNA, the CDR3 is TGTGCCAGCACCCCCGCCGTCCACACCGGGGAGCTGTTTTTT. Protein: CASTPAVHTGELFF. J is TRBJ2-2 and V is TRBV7-9; D remains unclear. V lost 7 bases, J lost 3 bases, and 12 bases lay in between. This CDR3 spans 14 amino acids. Germline V gene sequence: CDR1 SEHNR, CDR2 FQNEAQ (reference sequence).

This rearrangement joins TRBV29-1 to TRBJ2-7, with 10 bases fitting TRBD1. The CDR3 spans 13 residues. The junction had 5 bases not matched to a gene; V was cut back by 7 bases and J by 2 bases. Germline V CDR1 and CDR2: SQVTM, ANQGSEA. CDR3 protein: CSAGTGATYEQYF. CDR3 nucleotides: TGCAGCGCAGGGACAGGGGCAACCTACGAGCAGTACTTC.

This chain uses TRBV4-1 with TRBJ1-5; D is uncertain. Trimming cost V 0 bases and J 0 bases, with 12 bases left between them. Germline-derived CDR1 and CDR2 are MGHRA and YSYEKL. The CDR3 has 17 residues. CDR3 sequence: CASSQDWAGDSNQPQHF. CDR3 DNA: TGCGCCAGCAGCCAAGATTGGGCCGGGGATAGCAATCAGCCCCAGCATTTT.

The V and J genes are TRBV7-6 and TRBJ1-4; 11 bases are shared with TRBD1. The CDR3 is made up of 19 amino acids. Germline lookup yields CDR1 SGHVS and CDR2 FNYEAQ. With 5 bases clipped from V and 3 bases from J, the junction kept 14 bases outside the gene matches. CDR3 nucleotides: TGTGCCAGCAGCCCCCACCCCCCGGACAGGGGGCGATCTAATGAAAAACTGTTTTTT. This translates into CASSPHPPDRGRSNEKLFF.

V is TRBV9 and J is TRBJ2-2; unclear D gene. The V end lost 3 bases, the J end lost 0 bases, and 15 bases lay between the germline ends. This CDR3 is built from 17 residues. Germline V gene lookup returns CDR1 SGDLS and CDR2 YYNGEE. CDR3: CASSEAFAAPNTGELFF. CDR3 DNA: TGTGCCAGCAGCGAAGCATTCGCGGCACCGAACACCGGGGAGCTGTTTTTT.

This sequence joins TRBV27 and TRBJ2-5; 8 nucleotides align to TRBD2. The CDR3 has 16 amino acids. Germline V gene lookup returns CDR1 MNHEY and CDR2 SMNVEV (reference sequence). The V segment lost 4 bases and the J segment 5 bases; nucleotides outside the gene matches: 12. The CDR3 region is CASSSTGGALFETQYF. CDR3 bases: TGTGCCAGCAGTTCAACCGGGGGGGCCCTTTTCGAGACCCAGTACTTC.

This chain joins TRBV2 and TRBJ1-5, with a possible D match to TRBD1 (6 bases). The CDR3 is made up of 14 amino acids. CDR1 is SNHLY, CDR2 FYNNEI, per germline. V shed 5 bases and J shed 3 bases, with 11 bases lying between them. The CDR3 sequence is CASSKGDYNQPQHF. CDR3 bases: TGTGCCAGCAGTAAGGGGGATTACAATCAGCCCCAGCATTTT.

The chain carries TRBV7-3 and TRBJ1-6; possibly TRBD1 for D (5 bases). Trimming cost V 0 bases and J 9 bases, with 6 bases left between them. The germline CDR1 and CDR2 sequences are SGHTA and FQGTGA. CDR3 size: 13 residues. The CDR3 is CASSLTQGSPLHF. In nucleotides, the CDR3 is TGTGCCAGCAGCTTAACGCAGGGTTCACCCCTCCACTTT.

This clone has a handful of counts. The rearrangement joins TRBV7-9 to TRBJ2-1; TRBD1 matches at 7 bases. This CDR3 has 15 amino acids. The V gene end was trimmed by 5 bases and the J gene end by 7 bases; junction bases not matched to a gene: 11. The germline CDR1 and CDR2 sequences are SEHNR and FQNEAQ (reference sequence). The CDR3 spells CASSGDRDPGNEQFF. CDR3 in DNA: TGTGCCAGCAGCGGCGACAGGGATCCGGGGAATGAGCAGTTCTTC. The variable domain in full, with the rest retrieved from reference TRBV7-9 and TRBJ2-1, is DTGVSQNPRHKITKRGQNVTFRCDPISEHNRLYWYRQTLGQGPEFLTYFQNEAQLEKSRLLSDRFSAERPKGSFSTLEIQRTEQGDSAMYLCASSGDRDPGNEQFFGPGTRLTVL.

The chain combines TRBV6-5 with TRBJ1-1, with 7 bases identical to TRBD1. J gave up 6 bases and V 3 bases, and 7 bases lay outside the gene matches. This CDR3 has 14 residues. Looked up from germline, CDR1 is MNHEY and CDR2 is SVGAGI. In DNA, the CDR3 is TGTGCCAGCAGTTATTCAGGGGGTGACGCTGAAGCTTTCTTT. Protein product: CASSYSGGDAEAFF.

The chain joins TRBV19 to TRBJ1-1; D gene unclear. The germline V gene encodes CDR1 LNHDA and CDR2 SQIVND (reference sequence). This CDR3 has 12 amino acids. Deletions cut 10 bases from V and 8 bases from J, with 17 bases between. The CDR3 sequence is CAIHFGEWEAFF. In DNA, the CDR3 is TGTGCCATTCACTTTGGGGAGTGGGAAGCTTTCTTT.

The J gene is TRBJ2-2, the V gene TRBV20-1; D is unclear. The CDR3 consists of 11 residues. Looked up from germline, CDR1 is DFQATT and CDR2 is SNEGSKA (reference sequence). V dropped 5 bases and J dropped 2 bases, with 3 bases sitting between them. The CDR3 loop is CSALNTGELFF. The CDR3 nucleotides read TGCAGTGCTCTAAACACCGGGGAGCTGTTTTTT.

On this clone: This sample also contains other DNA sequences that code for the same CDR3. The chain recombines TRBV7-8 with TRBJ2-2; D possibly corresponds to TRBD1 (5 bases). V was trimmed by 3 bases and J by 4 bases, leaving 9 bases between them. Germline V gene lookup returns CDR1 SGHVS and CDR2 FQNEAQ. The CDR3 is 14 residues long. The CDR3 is CASSFQGPTGELFF. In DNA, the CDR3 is TGTGCCAGCAGCTTCCAGGGTCCCACCGGGGAGCTGTTTTTT.

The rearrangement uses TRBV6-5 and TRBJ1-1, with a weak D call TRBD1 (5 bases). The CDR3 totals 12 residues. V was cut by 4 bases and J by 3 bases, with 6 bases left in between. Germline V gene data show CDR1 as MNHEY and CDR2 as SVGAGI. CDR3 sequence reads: CASSLGDTEAFF. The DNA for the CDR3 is TGTGCCAGCAGTTTGGGGGACACTGAAGCTTTCTTT.

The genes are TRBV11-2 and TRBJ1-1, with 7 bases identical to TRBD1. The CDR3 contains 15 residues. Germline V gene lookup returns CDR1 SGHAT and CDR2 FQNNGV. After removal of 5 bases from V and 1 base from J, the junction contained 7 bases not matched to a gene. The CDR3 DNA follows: TGTGCCAGCAGCGGGGAGACAGGGAAGAACACTGAAGCTTTCTTT. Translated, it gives CASSGETGKNTEAFF.

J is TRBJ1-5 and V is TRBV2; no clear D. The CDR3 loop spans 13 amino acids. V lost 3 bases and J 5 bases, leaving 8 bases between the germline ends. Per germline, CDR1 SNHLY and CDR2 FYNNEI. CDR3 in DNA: TGTGCCAGCAGTGACGGCACCGATCAGCCCCAGCATTTT. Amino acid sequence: CASSDGTDQPQHF.

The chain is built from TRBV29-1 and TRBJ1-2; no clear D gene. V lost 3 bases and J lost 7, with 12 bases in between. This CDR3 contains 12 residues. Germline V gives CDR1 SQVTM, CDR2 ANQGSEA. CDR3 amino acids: CSVDSERGGYTF. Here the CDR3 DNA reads TGCAGCGTTGATTCCGAGCGCGGTGGCTACACCTTC.

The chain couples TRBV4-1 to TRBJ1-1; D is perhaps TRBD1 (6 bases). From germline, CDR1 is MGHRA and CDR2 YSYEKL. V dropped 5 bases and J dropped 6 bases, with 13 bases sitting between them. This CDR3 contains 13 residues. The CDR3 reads CASSTLGAAEAFF. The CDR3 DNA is TGCGCCAGCAGCACCCTGGGGGCGGCTGAAGCTTTCTTT.

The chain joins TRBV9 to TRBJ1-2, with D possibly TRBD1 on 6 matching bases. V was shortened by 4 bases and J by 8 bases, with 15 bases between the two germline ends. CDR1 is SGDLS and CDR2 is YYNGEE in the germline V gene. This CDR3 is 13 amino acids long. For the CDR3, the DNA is TGTGCCAGCAGCCCCCTCGGGGGCCGCGGCTACACCTTC. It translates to CASSPLGGRGYTF.

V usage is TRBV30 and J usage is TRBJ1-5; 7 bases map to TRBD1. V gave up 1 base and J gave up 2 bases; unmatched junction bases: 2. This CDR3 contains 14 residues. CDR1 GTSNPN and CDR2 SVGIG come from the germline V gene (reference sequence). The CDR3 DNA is TGTGCCTGGAGTGAGGGGACAGGCAATCAGCCCCAGCATTTT. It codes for CAWSEGTGNQPQHF.

CDR3 coding DNA: TGTGCCAGCAGCTTAACAGAGAACACTGAAGCTTTCTTT. It is translated as CASSLTENTEAFF. V is TRBV7-9 and J is TRBJ1-1; D is ambiguous. V lost 2 bases to trimming and J lost 1 base, with 5 bases between them. The CDR3 covers 13 residues. Germline V gene lookup returns CDR1 SEHNR and CDR2 FQNEAQ (reference sequence).

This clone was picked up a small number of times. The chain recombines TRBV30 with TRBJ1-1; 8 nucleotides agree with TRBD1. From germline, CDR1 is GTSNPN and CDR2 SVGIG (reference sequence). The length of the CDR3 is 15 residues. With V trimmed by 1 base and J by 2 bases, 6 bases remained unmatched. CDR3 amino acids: CAWSATGAENTEAFF. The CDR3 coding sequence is TGTGCCTGGAGTGCGACAGGGGCTGAAAACACTGAAGCTTTCTTT.

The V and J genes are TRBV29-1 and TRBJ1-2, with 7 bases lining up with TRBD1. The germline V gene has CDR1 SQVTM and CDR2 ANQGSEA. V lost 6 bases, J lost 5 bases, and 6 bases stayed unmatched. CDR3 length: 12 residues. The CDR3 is CSVTGTAYGYTF. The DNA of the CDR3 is TGCAGCGTGACCGGGACAGCTTATGGCTACACCTTC.

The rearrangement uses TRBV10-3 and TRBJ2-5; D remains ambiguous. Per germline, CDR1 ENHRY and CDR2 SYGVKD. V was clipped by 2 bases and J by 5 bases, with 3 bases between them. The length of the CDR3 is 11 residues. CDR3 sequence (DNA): TGTGCCATCAGTGAGGATGAGACCCAGTACTTC. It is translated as CAISEDETQYF.